This T cell receptor beta chain derives from a study of CD4 T cells in relation to SARS-CoV-2 and coronaviruses. Study-wide background: TCR beta CDR3s were sequenced after roughly nine-day antigen culture of PBMCs. Shared crossreactive spike epitopes were mapped to their HLA restriction.

A note on this clone: Its antigen is unidentified.

The method was immunoSEQ multiplex PCR; TCRdb's version includes in-frame clones alone and lacks a portion of them. The sample includes roughly 10,000 clones, about 81% of them seen just once. Unexposed donor CD4+ T cells date from about 2011-2018, before the COVID-19 pandemic. Isolation of CD4+ T cells took place after about 9 days in culture. Cells permitting, SARS-CoV-2 S/N and four cold-coronavirus spikes were tested on unexposed-donor CD4+ T cells. Germline V gives CDR1 SGHRS, CDR2 YFSETQ. The V end was cut by 0 bases, the J end by 6 bases, with 10 bases between. The CDR3 is 13 amino acids. The clonotype was recovered from a human donor in good health. Source material: CD4+ T cells from PBMCs, cultured in vitro. V gene TRBV5-1 combines with J gene TRBJ2-7; D may be TRBD2 (6 bases). The CDR3 protein is CASSLGLDLEQYF. The CDR3 region has the DNA TGCGCCAGCAGCTTGGGACTAGATCTCGAGCAGTACTTC.